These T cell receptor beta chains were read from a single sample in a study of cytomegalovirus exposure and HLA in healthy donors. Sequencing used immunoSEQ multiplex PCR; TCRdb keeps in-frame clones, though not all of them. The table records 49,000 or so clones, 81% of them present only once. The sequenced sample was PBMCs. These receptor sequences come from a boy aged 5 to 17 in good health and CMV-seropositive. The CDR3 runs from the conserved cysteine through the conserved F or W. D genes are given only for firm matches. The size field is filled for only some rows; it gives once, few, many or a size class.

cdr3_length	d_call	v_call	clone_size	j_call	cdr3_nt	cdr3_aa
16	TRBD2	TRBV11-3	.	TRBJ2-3	TGTGCCAGCAGCTTAGCGTATAGCGGGGGGTCAGATACGCAGTATTTT	CASSLAYSGGSDTQYF
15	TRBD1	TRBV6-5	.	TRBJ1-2	TGTGCCAGTTTTCCATCGGGACAGAGCTTCTATGGCTACACCTTC	CASFPSGQSFYGYTF
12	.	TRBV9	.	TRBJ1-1	TGTGCCAGCAGCGCCGTAAACACTGAAGCTTTCTTT	CASSAVNTEAFF
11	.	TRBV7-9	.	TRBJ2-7	TGTTCCAGCAGCTTATACTACGAGCAGTACTTC	CSSSLYYEQYF
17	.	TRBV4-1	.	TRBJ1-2	TGCGCCAGCAGCCCAATGGGCTTCGGACACCCCAACTATGGCTACACCTTC	CASSPMGFGHPNYGYTF
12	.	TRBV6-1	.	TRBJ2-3	TGTGCCAGCAGTGAAGCGGGGCATACGCAGTATTTT	CASSEAGHTQYF
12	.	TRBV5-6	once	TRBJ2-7	TGTGCCAGTAGCATCGGCTCCTACGAGCAGTACTTC	CASSIGSYEQYF
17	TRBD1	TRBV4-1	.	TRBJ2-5	TGCGCCAGCAGCCAACCGCGGGACAGGGGAGTGGGAGAGACCCAGTACTTC	CASSQPRDRGVGETQYF
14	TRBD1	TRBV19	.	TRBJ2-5	TGTGCCAGTAGCGAAGGGGGACAGGGGGAGACCCAGTACTTC	CASSEGGQGETQYF
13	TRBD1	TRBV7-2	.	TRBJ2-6	TGTGCCAGCAGCTTAGGGACAGGGTCTGTCCTGACTTTC	CASSLGTGSVLTF
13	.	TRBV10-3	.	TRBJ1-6	TGTGCCATCAGCGGGACACCAGATTCACCCCTCCACTTT	CAISGTPDSPLHF
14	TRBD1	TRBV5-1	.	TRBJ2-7	TGCGCCAGCAGCTTATTAGGACAGGATAACGAGCAGTACTTC	CASSLLGQDNEQYF
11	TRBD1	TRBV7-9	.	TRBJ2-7	TGTGCCAGCAGCTCGGGACAGGAATCGATCTTC	CASSSGQESIF
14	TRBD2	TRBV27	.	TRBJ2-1	TGTGCCAGCAGTTCACCGGGACTAGCGTATGAGCAGTTCTTC	CASSSPGLAYEQFF
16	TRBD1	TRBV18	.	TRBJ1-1	TGTGCCAGCTCACCACAACCGGGACAGATGAACACTGAAGCTTTCTTT	CASSPQPGQMNTEAFF
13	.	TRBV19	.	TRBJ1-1	TGTGCCAGTAGTAGAAGGGGGAACACTGAAGCTTTCTTT	CASSRRGNTEAFF
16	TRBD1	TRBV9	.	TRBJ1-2	TGTGCCAGCAGCGGAACCCGGGGACAGTCTAACTATGGCTACACCTTC	CASSGTRGQSNYGYTF
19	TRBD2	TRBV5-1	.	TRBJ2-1	TGCGCCAGCAGCTTGGAAATAGTAATAGCGGGGGGCCGATCGAGGGAGCAGTTCTTC	CASSLEIVIAGGRSREQFF
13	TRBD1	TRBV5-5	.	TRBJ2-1	TGTGCCAGCGCAGGGACAGACTACAATGAGCAGTTCTTC	CASAGTDYNEQFF
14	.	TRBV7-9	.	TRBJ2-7	TGTGCCAGCAACTGGGCACAGGGCATCGGCGAGCAGTACTTC	CASNWAQGIGEQYF
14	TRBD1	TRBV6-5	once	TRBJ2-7	TGTGCCAGCAACCCGACACAGGGGTCCCACGAGCAGTACTTC	CASNPTQGSHEQYF
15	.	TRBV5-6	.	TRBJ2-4	TGTGCCAGCAGCCCTAAACAGGGTGGATGGGACATTCAGTACTTC	CASSPKQGGWDIQYF
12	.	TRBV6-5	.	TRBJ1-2	TGTGCCAGCAGTGGACAGTCCTATGGCTACACCTTC	CASSGQSYGYTF
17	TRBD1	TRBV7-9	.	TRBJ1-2	TGTGCCAGCAGCGCAGGGACAGCCTTCCTAGCTAACTATGGCTACACCTTC	CASSAGTAFLANYGYTF
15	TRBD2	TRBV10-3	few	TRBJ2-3	TGTGCCATCAGTTGGGGGCGGGAGGGCACAGATACGCAGTATTTT	CAISWGREGTDTQYF
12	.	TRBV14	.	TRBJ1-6	TGTGCCAGCACCGGTTATAATTCACCCCTCCACTTT	CASTGYNSPLHF
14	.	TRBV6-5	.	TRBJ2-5	TGTGCCAGCAGCCCAGGATTACAATGGGAGACCCAGTACTTC	CASSPGLQWETQYF
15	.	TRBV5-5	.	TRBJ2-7	TGTGCCAGCAACTTAGGAGGTGGGGAGACCTACGAGCAGTACTTC	CASNLGGGETYEQYF
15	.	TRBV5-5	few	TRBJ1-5	TGTGCCAGCAGCTTGGATCCGGGAGTAGGCCAGCCCCAGCATTTT	CASSLDPGVGQPQHF
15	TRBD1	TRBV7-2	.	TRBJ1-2	TGTGCCAGCAGCACTGGATCGACAGGGTACTATGGCTACACCTTC	CASSTGSTGYYGYTF
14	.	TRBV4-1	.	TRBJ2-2	TGCGCCAGCAGCCAAGACAGGGTCACCGGGGAGCTGTTTTTT	CASSQDRVTGELFF
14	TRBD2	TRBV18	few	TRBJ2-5	TGTGCCAGTCATCTAGCGGGGGCCCAAGAGACCCAGTACTTC	CASHLAGAQETQYF
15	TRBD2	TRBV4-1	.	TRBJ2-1	TGCGCCAGCAGCCAAGCTTCGGGACTACTGAATGAGCAGTTCTTC	CASSQASGLLNEQFF
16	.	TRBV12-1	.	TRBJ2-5	TGTGCCAGCAGCTTTCAGCGGGGAACAGGGCGGGAGACCCAGTACTTC	CASSFQRGTGRETQYF
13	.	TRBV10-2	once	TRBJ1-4	TGCGCCAGCAGCCCAACGCCAGGGTCAGAACTGTTTTTT	CASSPTPGSELFF
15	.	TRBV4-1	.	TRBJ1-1	TGCGCCAGCAGCCTTTCGGCAGGGATGAACACTGAAGCTTTCTTT	CASSLSAGMNTEAFF
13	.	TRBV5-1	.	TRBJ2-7	TGCGCCAGTCGACACCCGATAACCTACGAGCAGTACTTC	CASRHPITYEQYF